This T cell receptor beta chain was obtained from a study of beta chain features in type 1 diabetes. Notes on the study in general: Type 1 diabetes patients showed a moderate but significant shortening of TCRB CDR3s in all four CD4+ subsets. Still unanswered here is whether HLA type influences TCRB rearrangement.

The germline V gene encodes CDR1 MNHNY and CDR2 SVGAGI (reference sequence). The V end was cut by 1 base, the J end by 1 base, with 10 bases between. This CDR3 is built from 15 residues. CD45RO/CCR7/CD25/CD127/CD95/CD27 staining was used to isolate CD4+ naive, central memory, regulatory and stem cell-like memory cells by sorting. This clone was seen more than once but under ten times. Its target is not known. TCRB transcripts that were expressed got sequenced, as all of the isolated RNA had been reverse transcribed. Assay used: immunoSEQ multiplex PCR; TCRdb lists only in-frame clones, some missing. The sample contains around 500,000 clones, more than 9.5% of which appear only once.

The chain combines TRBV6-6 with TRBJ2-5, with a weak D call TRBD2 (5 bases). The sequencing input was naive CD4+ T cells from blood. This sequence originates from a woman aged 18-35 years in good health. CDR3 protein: CASSYLGGLQETQYF. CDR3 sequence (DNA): TGTGCCAGCAGTTACTTGGGCGGGCTCCAAGAGACCCAGTACTTC.